These T cell receptor beta chains were read from a single sample in a study of shared clonotypes between healthy human individuals. Data came from immunoSEQ multiplex PCR; TCRdb stores just in-frame clones and leaves some out. The table lists about 610,000 clones, approximately 96% of them singletons, with about 0.12% in the top ten. The sample taken for sequencing was naive CD8+ T cells sorted from blood. Receptors originate from a woman in her 30s in good health. Each CDR3 is given with its conserved first and last residue. The D gene is left open where the match is weak. Clone size is not always given. Where it is, it says once, few, many or a class for expanded clones.

d_gene	abundance	len	v_gene	j_gene	CDR3aa	CDR3nt
TRBD1	NA	15	TRBV2	TRBJ2-1	CASSAGTGSYNEQFF	TGTGCCAGCAGCGCCGGGACAGGGTCCTACAATGAGCAGTTCTTC
NA	NA	13	TRBV11-2	TRBJ2-2	CASSFGRTGELFF	TGTGCCAGCAGCTTTGGGAGAACCGGGGAGCTGTTTTTT
NA	NA	14	TRBV6-1	TRBJ1-5	CASSELTPNQPQHF	TGTGCCAGCAGTGAATTAACCCCTAATCAGCCCCAGCATTTT
TRBD1	NA	15	TRBV19	TRBJ1-5	CASRGPTGGNQPQHF	TGTGCCAGTAGAGGACCGACAGGGGGCAATCAGCCCCAGCATTTT
TRBD1	NA	15	TRBV27	TRBJ2-7	CASRTGTGGTYEQYF	TGTGCCAGCAGGACCGGGACAGGGGGCACCTACGAGCAGTACTTC
TRBD2	NA	16	TRBV7-8	TRBJ2-1	CASSPTLAGVVNEQFF	TGTGCCAGCAGCCCTACACTAGCGGGAGTCGTGAATGAGCAGTTCTTC
TRBD1	NA	20	TRBV19	TRBJ1-5	CASRSRPGTGEASSNQPQHF	TGTGCCAGTAGATCTCGACCCGGGACAGGGGAGGCCTCGAGCAATCAGCCCCAGCATTTT
NA	NA	12	TRBV29-1	TRBJ2-7	CSAILGGYEQYF	TGCAGCGCCATCCTAGGTGGCTACGAGCAGTACTTC
NA	NA	11	TRBV27	TRBJ1-1	CASSLSGLTFF	TGTGCCAGCAGTTTAAGTGGGCTGACTTTCTTT
TRBD2	NA	15	TRBV19	TRBJ2-1	CASSPAAGGRNEQFF	TGTGCCAGTAGTCCAGCGGCGGGAGGTCGGAATGAGCAGTTCTTC
TRBD2	NA	16	TRBV7-9	TRBJ2-1	CASSLEAGGYYNEQFF	TGTGCCAGCAGCTTAGAGGCGGGAGGGTACTACAATGAGCAGTTCTTC
NA	once	14	TRBV13	TRBJ1-5	CASSLVGENQPQHF	TGTGCCAGCAGCTTAGTTGGAGAGAATCAGCCCCAGCATTTT
TRBD1	NA	17	TRBV14	TRBJ2-2	CASSQVSRTGVTGELFF	TGTGCCAGCAGCCAAGTAAGCCGGACAGGGGTGACCGGGGAGCTGTTTTTT
TRBD1	NA	13	TRBV6-5	TRBJ1-1	CASTMTGIDGAFF	TGTGCCAGCACTATGACAGGGATTGACGGGGCTTTCTTT
NA	NA	16	TRBV5-1	TRBJ2-1	CASSLEARDDYNEQFF	TGCGCCAGCAGCTTGGAGGCTAGAGATGACTACAATGAGCAGTTCTTC
NA	NA	13	TRBV7-8	TRBJ1-5	CASSQEGNQPQHF	TGTGCCAGCAGCCAAGAGGGGAATCAGCCCCAGCATTTT
TRBD2	NA	16	TRBV29-1	TRBJ2-7	CSVDLFGAGDPYEQYF	TGCAGCGTTGACCTGTTTGGAGCGGGAGATCCCTACGAGCAGTACTTC
NA	NA	13	TRBV28	TRBJ2-7	CASSLLGGYEQYF	TGTGCCAGCAGTTTGCTAGGGGGATACGAGCAGTACTTC
TRBD1	few	14	TRBV7-2	TRBJ1-2	CASRRRDREWGYTF	TGTGCCAGCAGGCGCCGCGACAGGGAGTGGGGCTACACCTTC
TRBD1	NA	15	TRBV9	TRBJ2-7	CASSPWTGGGGEQYF	TGTGCCAGCAGCCCATGGACAGGGGGTGGCGGCGAGCAGTACTTC
TRBD2	NA	17	TRBV5-1	TRBJ2-3	CASSSLIAGDSTDTQYF	TGCGCCAGCAGCTCTTTAATAGCGGGAGATAGCACAGATACGCAGTATTTT
NA	NA	16	TRBV6-5	TRBJ2-3	CASSYSVAGSTDTQYF	TGTGCCAGCAGTTACTCTGTCGCGGGATCGACAGATACGCAGTATTTT
TRBD1	once	14	TRBV6-5	TRBJ2-2	CASRIQGATGELFF	TGTGCCAGCAGAATACAGGGGGCGACCGGGGAGCTGTTTTTT
TRBD1	NA	15	TRBV5-4	TRBJ2-3	CASSLGTGGSDTQYF	TGTGCCAGCAGCTTAGGGACAGGGGGTTCAGATACGCAGTATTTT
TRBD1	NA	14	TRBV11-2	TRBJ2-7	CASSRSTGAYEQYF	TGTGCCAGCAGCCGTTCGACAGGGGCCTACGAGCAGTACTTC
NA	NA	14	TRBV5-1	TRBJ2-3	CASSLTGSTDTQYF	TGCGCCAGCAGCTTGACCGGAAGCACAGATACGCAGTATTTT
NA	NA	17	TRBV10-2	TRBJ1-1	CASSEPYRDGANTEAFF	TGCGCCAGCAGTGAGCCCTATCGGGACGGGGCTAACACTGAAGCTTTCTTT
TRBD1	NA	14	TRBV6-6	TRBJ2-7	CASSYAGQAYEQYF	TGTGCCAGCAGTTACGCGGGACAGGCCTACGAGCAGTACTTC
TRBD2	NA	15	TRBV5-5	TRBJ2-1	CASSHRAGVYNEQFF	TGTGCCAGCAGCCACCGAGCGGGAGTCTACAATGAGCAGTTCTTC
TRBD2	NA	13	TRBV15	TRBJ2-3	CATSGRALDTQYF	TGTGCAACTAGCGGGAGGGCCTTAGATACGCAGTATTTT
NA	NA	16	TRBV6-1	TRBJ1-1	CASSEALAEASTEAFF	TGTGCCAGCAGTGAAGCGCTTGCTGAGGCTAGTACTGAAGCTTTCTTT
TRBD2	once	14	TRBV28	TRBJ2-7	CASSFTGEGYEQYF	TGTGCCAGCAGTTTCACGGGGGAGGGGTACGAGCAGTACTTC
NA	NA	15	TRBV5-4	TRBJ2-3	CASSPWDSSTDTQYF	TGTGCCAGCAGCCCGTGGGACTCGAGCACAGATACGCAGTATTTT
NA	NA	14	TRBV19	TRBJ1-2	CASSPEAGSDGYTF	TGTGCCAGTAGTCCAGAGGCAGGGTCCGATGGCTACACCTTC
TRBD1	NA	16	TRBV27	TRBJ1-1	CASSLGGTGPNTEAFF	TGTGCCAGCAGTTTAGGAGGGACAGGCCCGAACACTGAAGCTTTCTTT
NA	NA	15	TRBV6-5	TRBJ1-1	CASTPEEGAGTEAFF	TGTGCCAGCACCCCCGAGGAGGGAGCCGGCACTGAAGCTTTCTTT
NA	NA	15	TRBV29-1	TRBJ2-7	CSVEDNVGGDYEQYF	TGCAGCGTTGAAGATAATGTGGGAGGTGATTACGAGCAGTACTTC
TRBD2	NA	16	TRBV11-2	TRBJ2-1	CASSQKREGRYNEQFF	TGTGCCAGCAGCCAAAAGCGGGAGGGCCGGTACAATGAGCAGTTCTTC
NA	NA	15	TRBV27	TRBJ2-7	CASSLFYDSYYEQYF	TGTGCCAGCAGTTTATTCTACGACAGCTACTACGAGCAGTACTTC
NA	NA	14	TRBV10-3	TRBJ1-2	CAISESPSAYGYTF	TGTGCCATCAGTGAGTCCCCCTCCGCCTATGGCTACACCTTC
TRBD2	NA	16	TRBV7-2	TRBJ2-7	CASSSRLAGDYYEQYF	TGTGCCAGCAGCTCTCGACTAGCGGGAGACTATTACGAGCAGTACTTC
NA	NA	13	TRBV6-6	TRBJ2-7	CASSYGGSYEQYF	TGTGCCAGCAGTTACGGGGGATCCTACGAGCAGTACTTC
NA	NA	14	TRBV29-1	TRBJ2-1	CSVPKGVSYNEQFF	TGCAGCGTGCCGAAGGGGGTTTCCTACAATGAGCAGTTCTTC
NA	NA	15	TRBV6-1	TRBJ1-1	CASSLEFFMNTEAFF	TGTGCCAGCAGCCTTGAATTCTTCATGAACACTGAAGCTTTCTTT
NA	NA	14	TRBV15	TRBJ2-1	CATSRGTSGDEQFF	TGTGCCACCAGCAGAGGGACTTCTGGGGATGAGCAGTTCTTC